The T cell receptor (beta chain) described here comes from a study of early T cells in non-severe SARS-CoV-2 infection (dated by TCRdb to the early 2020s). A note on the overall study: Bulk RNA from unsorted whole blood was used for TCR sequencing, so alpha and beta chains could not be paired. What the research found in general, with its limitations: VDJdb matching was skewed toward anti-spike CD8 responses, so virus-specific expansions were likely underestimated and private and CD4 specificities were missed.

This clonotype showed up many times. What antigen it recognizes has not been identified. Base quality data are lacking; no much larger clone is found one base away. Library construction relied on 5' RACE. Sequencing instrument: NextSeq 500. In the TCR library protocol, unique molecular identifiers were attached to individual cDNA molecules to correct for PCR bias and sequencing error. TCR alpha and beta chains were both sequenced, and the abundances of alpha and beta sequences in each sample were closely correlated with each other. In the paper's pipeline: Decombinator V4 was used to annotate the V gene, J gene and CDR3 of the TCR sequences. Expanded TCRs were defined as changing significantly between any two time points under a Poisson model with p below 0.0001. TCR abundances were normalised to the total number of TCRs sequenced per sample and were expressed as counts per million. TRAV1-2 paired with TRAJ12, TRAJ20 or TRAJ33 defined MAIT TCRs, while TRAV10 paired with TRAJ18 defined iNKT TCRs. VDJdb, accessed on 1 November 2021, was searched for TCRs annotated for CMV, EBV and SARS-CoV-2, and TCRs annotated for more than one antigen were excluded. In-frame beta chains were kept once TCRdb had trimmed the public reads at Q25 with fastp and called clones with MiXCR. When rows share a CDR3 protein, they turn into one entry using the most common DNA and genes. The V and J calls shown here were made by TCRdb, not taken from the authors' results. The sample table lists some 30,000 distinct CDR3 sequences, 4.1% of them with a count of one. Of the sample, approximately 6.3% falls within the top ten clones.

For this chain, trimming is 4 bases at the V end and 0 bases at the J end, and the number of junction bases without a gene match is 12. CDR1 and CDR2, looked up from the germline V gene, are SNHLY and FYNNEI. The CDR3 runs 17 amino acids, cysteine and phenylalanine included. Solely the CDR3 DNA is kept, with 51 bases framed from the first base. This was a case-control study nested in a cohort of healthcare workers in London, UK, who had nasopharyngeal swab PCR tests and blood samples taken every week. Healthcare workers were enrolled in the week of the UK lockdown, from 23 to 31 March 2020, and were followed every week for up to roughly 16 weeks.

The sequenced sample was whole blood. This receptor chain uses TRBV2 and TRBJ2-7, with 7 junctional bases fitting TRBD1. This receptor was taken from an adult who was a healthcare worker with PCR-confirmed SARS-CoV-2 infection or an uninfected control (not recorded which). Here the CDR3 is given as CASSVLTGTAISYEQYF. The DNA reads TGTGCCAGCAGTGTTCTGACCGGGACAGCTATCTCCTACGAGCAGTACTTC.